Shown below are 19 T cell receptor beta chains from a single sample sequenced in a study of shared clonotypes between healthy human individuals. Some clones are missing from TCRdb's copy, which holds only in-frame ones; the method was immunoSEQ multiplex PCR. Of more than 1,200,000 clones in the sample, about 98.5% are singletons; the top ten hold 0.3% to 0.45%. Sequencing input: naive CD4+ T cells sorted from blood. Stated subset: CD45RA+ positively selected. These receptors originate from a man aged 25-45 years in good health.

The chain is built from TRBV21-1 and TRBJ1-4. TRBV21-1 is tagged as a pseudogene. The CDR3 length is 16 residues. CDR3 nucleotides: TGTGCCAGCAGCGTCGCACACCCGAAGGTTGGTGAAAAACTGTTTTTT. Its protein product is CASSVAHPKVGEKLFF.

The V gene is TRBV28, the J gene TRBJ2-5; 11 positions agree with TRBD2. CDR1 and CDR2 (germline): MDHEN, SYDVKM. V lost 5 bases to trimming and J lost 5 bases; unmatched junction nucleotides: 7. The CDR3 consists of 15 residues. Written as DNA, the CDR3 is TGTGCCAGCAGTAACATAGCGGGAGGGCCGGAGACCCAGTACTTC. Its protein product is CASSNIAGGPETQYF.

CDR3 loop: CASSLAWSENTEAFF. In nucleotides, the CDR3 is TGTGCCAGCAGTTTAGCCTGGAGTGAAAACACTGAAGCTTTCTTT. The rearrangement uses TRBV27 and TRBJ1-1; no reliable D call. This CDR3 region has 15 residues. V dropped 2 bases and J dropped 2 bases, with 12 bases sitting between them. Germline lookup yields CDR1 MNHEY and CDR2 SMNVEV (reference sequence).

The chain employs TRBV11-2 and TRBJ2-7; D remains ambiguous. There are 13 residues in the CDR3. Looked up from germline, CDR1 is SGHAT and CDR2 is FQNNGV. Trimming shortened V by 5 bases and J by 6 bases, and 14 bases separated the two germline ends. CDR3 residues: CASSKREVGEQYF. CDR3 bases: TGTGCCAGCAGCAAACGCGAGGTCGGCGAGCAGTACTTC.

The chain carries TRBV5-1 and TRBJ1-1; D is ambiguous. Germline CDR1 SGHRS, CDR2 YFSETQ. The V gene lost 0 bases and the J gene lost 8 bases, with 17 bases spanning the gap. The length of the CDR3 is 15 residues. The CDR3 coding sequence is TGCGCCAGCAGCTTGGCTCCCGGACCGCTCAGGGAAGCTTTCTTT. It codes for CASSLAPGPLREAFF.

The CDR3 region is CATSDSVNYGYTF. Written as DNA, the CDR3 is TGTGCCACAAGCGACAGCGTAAACTATGGCTACACCTTC. This chain connects TRBV28 to TRBJ1-2, with a tentative D call TRBD1 (5 bases). Per the germline V gene, CDR1 is MDHEN and CDR2 is SYDVKM. Trimming cost V 10 bases and J 2 bases, with 14 bases left between them. The CDR3 sequence is 13 residues long.

The rearrangement uses TRBV18 and TRBJ2-7; D uncertain. Looked up from germline, CDR1 is KGHSH and CDR2 is LQKENI. The CDR3 runs 18 residues. V was trimmed by 2 bases and J by 0 bases, leaving 20 bases between them. The CDR3, as DNA: TGTGCCAGCTCACCATTGGCACGACTCCCAAGACCCTCCTACGAGCAGTACTTC. It encodes CASSPLARLPRPSYEQYF.

This chain connects TRBV7-3 to TRBJ2-3; D uncertain. Trimming shortened V by 3 bases and J by 5 bases, and 9 bases separated the two germline ends. There are 13 residues in the CDR3. The germline V gene encodes CDR1 SGHTA and CDR2 FQGTGA. The CDR3 sequence is CASSFLSRDTQYF. CDR3 bases: TGTGCCAGCAGCTTCCTCAGTCGAGATACGCAGTATTTT.

CDR3 in DNA: TGTGCCAGCTCACCGATTGGGCAGTTAAACATTCAGTACTTC. Amino acid sequence: CASSPIGQLNIQYF. J is TRBJ2-4 and V is TRBV18, with D uncertain. In germline, CDR1 is KGHSH, CDR2 LQKENI. V dropped 3 bases and J dropped 6 bases, with 12 bases sitting between them. This CDR3 has 14 residues.

The J gene is TRBJ1-3, the V gene TRBV11-2, with TRBD1 as a possible D gene (5 bases). The CDR3 has 15 amino acids. Trimming left V 5 bases short and J 4 bases short, with 15 bases between. Per the germline V gene, CDR1 is SGHAT and CDR2 is FQNNGV. The CDR3 here is CASSPAGVAGNTIYF. CDR3 nucleotides: TGTGCCAGCAGCCCGGCGGGGGTTGCCGGAAACACCATATATTTT.

The J gene is TRBJ2-1, the V gene TRBV7-2, with 7 bases that match TRBD2. Per the germline V gene, CDR1 is SGHTA and CDR2 is FQGNSA. This CDR3 has 15 amino acids. Trimming took 0 bases from V and 8 from J; bases not matched to a gene: 7. The CDR3 is CASSLAIGAGDEQFF. CDR3 DNA: TGTGCCAGCAGCTTAGCTATAGGGGCGGGAGATGAGCAGTTCTTC.

This clone has only one observation. This chain links TRBV11-2 with TRBJ2-1; D ambiguous. V was trimmed by 3 bases and J by 0 bases, leaving 9 bases between them. Looked up from germline, CDR1 is SGHAT and CDR2 is FQNNGV. This CDR3 spans 15 amino acids. This CDR3 is CASSFYASSYNEQFF. CDR3 coding DNA: TGTGCCAGCAGCTTTTACGCCAGCTCCTACAATGAGCAGTTCTTC.

This clone has just one count. This chain connects TRBV28 to TRBJ2-1, with a possible D match to TRBD2 (6 bases). This CDR3 is 13 amino acids long. Germline CDR1 is MDHEN and CDR2 is SYDVKM. V shed 7 bases and J shed 10 bases, with 17 bases lying between them. The DNA for the CDR3 is TGTGCCAGCACCAATCCACTCCGGGAGGAGCAGTTCTTC. Protein: CASTNPLREEQFF.

Turning to this clone: This same CDR3 is encoded by further DNA sequences in the sample. This sequence joins TRBV5-4 and TRBJ1-4; 7 positions match TRBD1. Looked up from germline, CDR1 is SGHNT and CDR2 is YYREEE (reference sequence). Unmatched junction bases numbered 2, after V lost 0 bases and J lost 6 bases. This CDR3 region has 14 residues. CDR3 sequence: CASSLGQGHEKLFF. The CDR3 DNA reads as TGTGCCAGCAGCTTGGGACAGGGTCATGAAAAACTGTTTTTT.

The chain combines TRBV18 with TRBJ2-2; D perhaps matches TRBD1 (5 bases). V dropped 3 bases and J dropped 3 bases, with 8 bases sitting between them. Germline-derived CDR1 and CDR2 are KGHSH and LQKENI. This CDR3 comprises 14 residues. The CDR3 DNA reads TGTGCCAGCTCACCCTCCAGGGACACCGGGGAGCTGTTTTTT. Its protein product is CASSPSRDTGELFF. Complete variable domain (other parts from reference TRBV18 and TRBJ2-2): NAGVMQNPRHLVRRRGQEARLRCSPMKGHSHVYWYRQLPEEGLKFMVYLQKENIIDESGMPKERFSAEFPKEGPSILRIQQVVRGDSAAYFCASSPSRDTGELFFGEGSRLTVL.

The chain links TRBV12-1 to TRBJ2-3; the D call TRBD2 from the table was never checked on the DNA. TRBV12-1 is marked as a pseudogene. This CDR3 has 20 amino acids. The CDR3 region has the DNA TGTGCCAGCAGCTTTGAGCTGAATAGCGGGAGGCCCCTTAGCACAGATACGCAGTATTTT. The encoded protein is CASSFELNSGRPLSTDTQYF.

V is TRBV19 and J is TRBJ2-6; D uncertain. Germline-derived CDR1 and CDR2 are LNHDA and SQIVND (reference sequence). Trimming removed 3 bases at V and 4 bases at J, with 7 bases between. The length of the CDR3 is 14 residues. CDR3 residues: CASSIPGGANVLTF. The CDR3 nucleotides are TGTGCCAGTAGTATTCCGGGCGGGGCCAACGTCCTGACTTTC.

A single count supports this clone. The chain uses TRBV28 and TRBJ2-3; TRBD2 matches at 8 bases. The germline V gene encodes CDR1 MDHEN and CDR2 SYDVKM. Unmatched junction bases numbered 8, after V lost 10 bases and J lost 2 bases. This CDR3 comprises 14 residues. CDR3 amino acids: CATKLAAPTDTQYF. The CDR3 nucleotides read TGTGCCACCAAACTAGCGGCACCCACAGATACGCAGTATTTT.

The chain is built from TRBV2 and TRBJ2-1, with 11 bases matching TRBD2. The junction had 8 bases not matched to a gene; V was cut back by 5 bases and J by 2 bases. The CDR3 is made up of 17 amino acids. CDR1 SNHLY and CDR2 FYNNEI come from the germline V gene. DNA for the CDR3: TGTGCCAGCAGTATGGCTAGCGGGAGGTTCACCTACAATGAGCAGTTCTTC. Translating gives CASSMASGRFTYNEQFF.